This T cell receptor beta chain derives from a study of spatial heterogeneity in lung cancer. The presence of a unique molecular identifier marked each TCR cDNA molecule. TCRdb recomputed calls from the 5' RACE reads with MiXCR, one row per CDR3 protein. Found here are more than 2,500 distinct CDR3 sequences, around 7% of them singletons; the top ten hold around 10%. About this clonotype: Its antigen is unidentified.

General study points: Counts of expanded alpha and beta TCRs within tumors tracked the tumor nonsynonymous mutation count. Quantities of ubiquitous and regional expanded TCRs paralleled ubiquitous and regional nonsynonymous mutations, respectively.

The time point here: sample taken at primary tumor resection. The donors, around 71 patients with untreated early-stage non-small cell lung cancer, provided the samples. Whole RNA from tumor, nontumor lung or frozen PBMC was sequenced unsorted. Trimming removed 4 bases from V and 5 bases from J, with 12 bases in between. Germline CDR1 and CDR2: MNHEY and SVGAGI. The CDR3 runs 15 residues. The chain carries TRBV6-5 and TRBJ1-6; tentative D call: TRBD1 (5 bases). The material sequenced was lung tumor tissue, taken at surgery. The clonotype originates from a female donor with early-stage non-small cell lung cancer. In DNA form, the CDR3 reads TGTGCCAGCAGTTCCCTGGGGGGGGATAATTCACCCCTCCACTTT. It codes for CASSSLGGDNSPLHF.